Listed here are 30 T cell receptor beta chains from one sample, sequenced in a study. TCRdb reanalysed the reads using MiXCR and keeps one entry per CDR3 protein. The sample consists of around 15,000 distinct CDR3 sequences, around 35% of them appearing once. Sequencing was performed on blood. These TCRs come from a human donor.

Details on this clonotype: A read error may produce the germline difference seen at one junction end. The CDR3 DNA reads as TGTGTCAGCAGCCAAGCAGGCCCCCGGGGGAAAGAGACCCAGTACTTC. It yields the protein CVSSQAGPRGKETQYF. The chain employs TRBV4-2 and TRBJ2-5; D possibly corresponds to TRBD2 (6 bases). Germline loops: CDR1 LGHNA, CDR2 YNFKEQ. This CDR3 is built from 16 residues.

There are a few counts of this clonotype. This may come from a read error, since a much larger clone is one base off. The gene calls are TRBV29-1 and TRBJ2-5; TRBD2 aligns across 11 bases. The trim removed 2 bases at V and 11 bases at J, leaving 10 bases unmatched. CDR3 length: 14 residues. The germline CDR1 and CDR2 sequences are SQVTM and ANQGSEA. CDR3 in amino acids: CSVEMLAGGREQYF. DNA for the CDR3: TGCAGCGTTGAAATGCTAGCGGGAGGACGGGAGCAGTACTTC.

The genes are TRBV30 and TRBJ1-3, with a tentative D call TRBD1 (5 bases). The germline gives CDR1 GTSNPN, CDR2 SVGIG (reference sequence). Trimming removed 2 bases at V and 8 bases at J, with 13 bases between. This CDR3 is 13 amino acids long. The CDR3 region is CAWSRGLGDTIYF. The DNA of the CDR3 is TGTGCCTGGAGTCGGGGCCTCGGAGACACCATATATTTT.

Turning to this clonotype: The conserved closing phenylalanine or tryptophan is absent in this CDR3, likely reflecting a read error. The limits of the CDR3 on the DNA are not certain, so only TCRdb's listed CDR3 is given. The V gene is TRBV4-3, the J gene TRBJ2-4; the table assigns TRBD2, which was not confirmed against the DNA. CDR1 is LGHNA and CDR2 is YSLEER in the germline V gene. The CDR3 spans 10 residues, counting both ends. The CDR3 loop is CASSPVRGPY.

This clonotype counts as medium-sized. The CDR3 protein is CASSQGPGLAVNEQFF. As DNA, the CDR3 is TGCGCCAGCAGCCAAGGTCCGGGACTAGCGGTCAATGAGCAGTTCTTC. The chain is built from TRBV4-3 and TRBJ2-1; 11 nucleotides agree with TRBD2. Germline loops: CDR1 LGHNA, CDR2 YSLEER. Losses at the gene ends were 1 base for V and 6 bases for J; bases not matched to a gene: 5. The CDR3 extends over 16 amino acids.

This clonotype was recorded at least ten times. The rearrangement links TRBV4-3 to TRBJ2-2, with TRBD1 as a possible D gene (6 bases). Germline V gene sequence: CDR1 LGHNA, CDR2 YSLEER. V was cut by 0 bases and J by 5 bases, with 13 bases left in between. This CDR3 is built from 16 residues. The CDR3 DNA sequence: TGCGCCAGCAGCCAAGATCCGCACAGGGATACCGGGGAGCTGTTTTTT. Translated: CASSQDPHRDTGELFF.

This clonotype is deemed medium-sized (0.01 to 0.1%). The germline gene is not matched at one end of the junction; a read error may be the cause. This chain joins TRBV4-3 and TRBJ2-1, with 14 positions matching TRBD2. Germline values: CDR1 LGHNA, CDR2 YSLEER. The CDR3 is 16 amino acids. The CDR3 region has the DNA TGTGCCAGCAGCCAAGCGGGACTAGCGGGAGTGAATGAGCAGTTCTTC. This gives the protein CASSQAGLAGVNEQFF.

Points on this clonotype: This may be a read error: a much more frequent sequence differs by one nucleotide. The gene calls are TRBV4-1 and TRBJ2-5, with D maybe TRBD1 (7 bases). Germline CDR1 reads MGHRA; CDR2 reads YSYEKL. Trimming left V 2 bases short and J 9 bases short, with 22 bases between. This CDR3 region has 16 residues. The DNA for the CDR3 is TGCGCCAGCAGCCAAACCAGACAGGGAGGAGTCGCGGCCCAGTACTTC. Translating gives CASSQTRQGGVAAQYF.

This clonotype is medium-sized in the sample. CDR3 region: CASSQGARGTEAFF. CDR3 bases: TGCGCCAGCAGCCAAGGGGCCAGGGGCACTGAAGCTTTCTTT. J is TRBJ1-1 and V is TRBV4-3; a possible D gene is TRBD1 (6 bases). This CDR3 comprises 14 residues. The V and J ends lost 1 base and 4 bases respectively, with 10 bases between them. From germline, CDR1 is LGHNA and CDR2 YSLEER.

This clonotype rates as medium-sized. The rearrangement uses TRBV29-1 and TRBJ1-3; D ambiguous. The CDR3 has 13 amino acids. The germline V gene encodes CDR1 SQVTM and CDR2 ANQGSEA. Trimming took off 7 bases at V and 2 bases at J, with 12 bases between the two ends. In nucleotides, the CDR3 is TGCAGCGCTTCCGGTCGCACTGGAAACACCATATATTTT. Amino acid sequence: CSASGRTGNTIYF.

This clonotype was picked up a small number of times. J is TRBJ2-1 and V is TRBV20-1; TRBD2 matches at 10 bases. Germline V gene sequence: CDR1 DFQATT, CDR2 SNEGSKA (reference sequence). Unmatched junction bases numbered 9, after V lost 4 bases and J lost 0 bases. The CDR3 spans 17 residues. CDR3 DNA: TGCAGTGCTACTGTACTAGCGGGACGGAGCTCCTACAATGAGCAGTTCTTC. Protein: CSATVLAGRSSYNEQFF.

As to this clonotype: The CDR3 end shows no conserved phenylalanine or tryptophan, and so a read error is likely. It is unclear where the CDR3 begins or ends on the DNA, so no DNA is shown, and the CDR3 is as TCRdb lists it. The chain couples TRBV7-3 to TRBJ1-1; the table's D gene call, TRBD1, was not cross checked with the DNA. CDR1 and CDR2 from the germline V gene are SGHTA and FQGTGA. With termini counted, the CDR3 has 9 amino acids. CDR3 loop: CVSSPHGTS.

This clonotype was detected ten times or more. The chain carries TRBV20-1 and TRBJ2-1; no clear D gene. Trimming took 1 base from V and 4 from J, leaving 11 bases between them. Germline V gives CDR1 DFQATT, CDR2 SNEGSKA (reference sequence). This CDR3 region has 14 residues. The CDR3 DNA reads TGCAGTGCTAGAGGTAGAGGCCAATACAATGAGCAGTTCTTC. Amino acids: CSARGRGQYNEQFF.

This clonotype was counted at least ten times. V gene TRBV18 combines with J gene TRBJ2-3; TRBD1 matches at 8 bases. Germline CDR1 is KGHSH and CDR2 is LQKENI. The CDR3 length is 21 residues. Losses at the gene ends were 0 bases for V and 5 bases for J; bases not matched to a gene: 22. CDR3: CASSPPGQLAKTGEERDTQYF. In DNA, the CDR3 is TGTGCCAGCTCACCACCGGGACAATTGGCTAAGACAGGGGAAGAGAGAGATACGCAGTATTTT.

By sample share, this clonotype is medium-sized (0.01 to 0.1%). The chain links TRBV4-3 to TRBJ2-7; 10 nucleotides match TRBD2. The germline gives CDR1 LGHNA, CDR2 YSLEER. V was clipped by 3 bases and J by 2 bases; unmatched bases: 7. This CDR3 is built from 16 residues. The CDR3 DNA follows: TGCGCCAGCAGCCAGAGTCTAGCGGGAGAAGCCTACGAGCAGTACTTC. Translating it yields CASSQSLAGEAYEQYF.

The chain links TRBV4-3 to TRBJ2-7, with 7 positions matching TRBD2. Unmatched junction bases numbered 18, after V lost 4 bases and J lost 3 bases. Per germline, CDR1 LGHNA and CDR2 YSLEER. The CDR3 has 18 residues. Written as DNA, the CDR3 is TGCGCCAGCAGCCCCCGACTAGCTAGTTCCCTAAGATTCTACGAGCAGTACTTC. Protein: CASSPRLASSLRFYEQYF.

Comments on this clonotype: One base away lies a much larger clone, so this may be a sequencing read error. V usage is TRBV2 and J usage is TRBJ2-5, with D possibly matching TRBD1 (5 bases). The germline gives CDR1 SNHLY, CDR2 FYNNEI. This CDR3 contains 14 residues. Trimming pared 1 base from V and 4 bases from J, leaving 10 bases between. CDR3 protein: CASSEGTSRETQYF. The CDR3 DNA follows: TGTGCCAGCAGTGAAGGGACATCTCGAGAGACCCAGTACTTC.

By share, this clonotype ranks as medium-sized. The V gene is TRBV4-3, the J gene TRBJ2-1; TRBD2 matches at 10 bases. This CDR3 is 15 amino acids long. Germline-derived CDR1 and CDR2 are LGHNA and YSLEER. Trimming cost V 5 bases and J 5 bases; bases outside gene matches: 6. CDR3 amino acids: CASSALAGPDNEQFF. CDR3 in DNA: TGCGCCAGCAGCGCACTAGCGGGACCCGACAATGAGCAGTTCTTC.

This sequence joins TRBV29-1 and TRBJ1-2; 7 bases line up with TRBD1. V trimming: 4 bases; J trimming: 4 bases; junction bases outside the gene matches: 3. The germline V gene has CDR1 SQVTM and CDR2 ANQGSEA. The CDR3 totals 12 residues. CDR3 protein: CSVATGSYGYTF. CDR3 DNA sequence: TGCAGCGTTGCGACAGGGAGCTATGGCTACACCTTC.

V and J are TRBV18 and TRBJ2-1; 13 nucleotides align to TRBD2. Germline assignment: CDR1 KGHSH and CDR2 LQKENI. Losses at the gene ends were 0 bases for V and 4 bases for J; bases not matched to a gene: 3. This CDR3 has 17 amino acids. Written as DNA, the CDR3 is TGTGCCAGCTCACCACCACTAGCGGGAGGGAGTTACAATGAGCAGTTCTTC. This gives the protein CASSPPLAGGSYNEQFF.

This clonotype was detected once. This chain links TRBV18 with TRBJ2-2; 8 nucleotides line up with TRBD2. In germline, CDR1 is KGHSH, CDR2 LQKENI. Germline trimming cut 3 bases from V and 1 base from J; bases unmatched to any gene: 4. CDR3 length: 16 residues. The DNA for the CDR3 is TGTGCCAGCTCACCCACTAGCGGAGGGAACACCGGGGAGCTGTTTTTT. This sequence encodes CASSPTSGGNTGELFF.

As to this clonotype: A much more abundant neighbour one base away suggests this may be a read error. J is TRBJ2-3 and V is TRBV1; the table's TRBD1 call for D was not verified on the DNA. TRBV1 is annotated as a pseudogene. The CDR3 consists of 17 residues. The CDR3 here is CSSSRQRQGWAEDTQYF. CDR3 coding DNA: TGCTCCAGCAGCCGCCAAAGACAGGGATGGGCGGAGGATACGCAGTATTTT.

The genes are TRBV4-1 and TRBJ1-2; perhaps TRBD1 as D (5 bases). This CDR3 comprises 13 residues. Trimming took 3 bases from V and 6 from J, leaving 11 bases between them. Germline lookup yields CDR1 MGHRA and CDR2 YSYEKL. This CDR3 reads CASSHQRGDGYTF. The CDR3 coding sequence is TGCGCCAGCAGCCACCAGAGAGGGGATGGCTACACCTTC.

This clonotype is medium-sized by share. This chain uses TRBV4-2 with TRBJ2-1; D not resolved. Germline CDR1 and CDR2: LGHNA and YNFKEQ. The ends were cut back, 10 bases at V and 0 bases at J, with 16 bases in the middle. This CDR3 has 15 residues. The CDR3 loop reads CATASDHDSYNEQFF. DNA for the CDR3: TGTGCCACCGCCTCCGACCACGACTCCTACAATGAGCAGTTCTTC.

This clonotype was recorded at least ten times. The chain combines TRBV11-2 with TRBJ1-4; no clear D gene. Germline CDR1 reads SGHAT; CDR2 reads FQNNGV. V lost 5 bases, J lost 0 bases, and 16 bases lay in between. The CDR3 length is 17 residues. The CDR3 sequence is CASSPLKTSSTNEKLFF. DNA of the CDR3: TGTGCCAGCAGCCCTCTTAAGACCTCTTCAACTAATGAAAAACTGTTTTTT. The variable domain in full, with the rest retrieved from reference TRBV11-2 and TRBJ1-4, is EAGVAQSPRYKIIEKRQSVAFWCNPISGHATLYWYQQILGQGPKLLIQFQNNGVVDDSQLPKDRFSAERLKGVDSTLKIQPAKLEDSAVYLCASSPLKTSSTNEKLFFGSGTQLSVL.

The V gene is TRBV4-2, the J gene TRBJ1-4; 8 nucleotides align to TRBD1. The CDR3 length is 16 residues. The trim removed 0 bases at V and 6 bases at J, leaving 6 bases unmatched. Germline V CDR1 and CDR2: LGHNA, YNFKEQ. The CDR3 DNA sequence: TGTGCCAGCAGCCAAGAATCGCTGACAGGGGATGAAAAACTGTTTTTT. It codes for CASSQESLTGDEKLFF.

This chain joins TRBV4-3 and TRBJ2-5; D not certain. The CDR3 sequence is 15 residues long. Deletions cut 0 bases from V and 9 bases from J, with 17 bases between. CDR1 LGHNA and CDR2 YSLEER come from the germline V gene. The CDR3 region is CASSQESHGNQPQYF. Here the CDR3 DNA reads TGCGCCAGCAGCCAAGAAAGCCACGGCAATCAGCCCCAGTACTTC.

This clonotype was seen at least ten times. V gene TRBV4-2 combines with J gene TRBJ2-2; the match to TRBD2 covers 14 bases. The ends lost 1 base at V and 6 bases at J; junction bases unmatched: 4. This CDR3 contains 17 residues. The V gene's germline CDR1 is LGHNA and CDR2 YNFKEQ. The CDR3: CASSQAKGLAGAGELFF. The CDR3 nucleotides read TGTGCCAGCAGCCAAGCTAAGGGACTAGCGGGAGCCGGGGAGCTGTTTTTT.

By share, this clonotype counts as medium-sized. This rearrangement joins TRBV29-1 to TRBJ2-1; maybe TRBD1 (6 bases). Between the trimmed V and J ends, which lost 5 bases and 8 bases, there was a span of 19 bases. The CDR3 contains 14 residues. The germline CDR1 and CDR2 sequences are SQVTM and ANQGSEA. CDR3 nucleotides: TGCAGCGTTCGACAGGTTGACCCGTCGGATGAGCAGTTCTTC. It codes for CSVRQVDPSDEQFF.

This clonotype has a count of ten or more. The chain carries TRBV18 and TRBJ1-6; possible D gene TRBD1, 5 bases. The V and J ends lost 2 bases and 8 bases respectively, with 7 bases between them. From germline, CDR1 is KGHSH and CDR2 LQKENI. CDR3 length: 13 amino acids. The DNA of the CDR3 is TGTGCCAGCTCACCAGGGACCGATTCACCCCTCCACTTT. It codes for CASSPGTDSPLHF. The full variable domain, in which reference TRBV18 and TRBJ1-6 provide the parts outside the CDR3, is NAGVMQNPRHLVRRRGQEARLRCSPMKGHSHVYWYRQLPEEGLKFMVYLQKENIIDESGMPKERFSAEFPKEGPSILRIQQVVRGDSAAYFCASSPGTDSPLHFGNGTRLTVT.